The 15 T cell receptor beta chains below were found in one sample sequenced in a study of early T cells in non-severe SARS-CoV-2 infection. Each CDR3 protein is one row after TCRdb ran MiXCR on the 5' RACE reads. This table holds 45,000 to 55,000 distinct CDR3 sequences, around 13% found once. The material sequenced was whole blood. These receptor sequences come from an adult who was a healthcare worker with PCR-confirmed SARS-CoV-2 infection or an uninfected control (not recorded which).

This clonotype appeared many times. This chain joins TRBV29-1 and TRBJ2-5, with D possibly TRBD1 on 5 matching bases. The CDR3 extends over 11 amino acids. Trimming took 4 bases from V and 5 from J, leaving 8 bases between them. Germline V gene sequence: CDR1 SQVTM, CDR2 ANQGSEA. The CDR3 DNA is TGCAGCGTTGTCGCAGGGGAGACCCAGTACTTC. This sequence encodes CSVVAGETQYF.

This clonotype was counted ten times or more. CDR3 in DNA: TGTGCCAGCCGGGGACAAATGACGGGTTCACCCCTCCACTTT. Translation gives CASRGQMTGSPLHF. V gene TRBV6-5 combines with J gene TRBJ1-6, with a tentative D call TRBD1 (6 bases). Germline CDR1 and CDR2: MNHEY and SVGAGI. The CDR3 has 14 residues. V was pared by 8 bases and J by 9 bases, with 17 bases between.

The CDR3 loop reads CSGGTSGALRWTDTQYF. Here the CDR3 DNA reads TGCAGCGGAGGGACTAGCGGAGCCCTACGATGGACAGATACGCAGTATTTT. The chain joins TRBV29-1 to TRBJ2-3, with 11 bases aligning to TRBD2. Germline-derived CDR1 and CDR2 are SQVTM and ANQGSEA. V trimming: 7 bases; J trimming: 3 bases; junction bases outside the gene matches: 15. The CDR3 runs 17 residues.

This clonotype was recorded at least ten times. This chain links TRBV6-5 with TRBJ1-6; TRBD1 agrees at 9 bases. Germline V gives CDR1 MNHEY, CDR2 SVGAGI. V dropped 7 bases and J dropped 9; count of bases not matched to a gene: 7. This CDR3 region has 14 residues. The CDR3 sequence: CASNVGTGSSPLHF. As DNA, the CDR3 is TGTGCCAGCAATGTCGGGACAGGGTCTTCACCCCTCCACTTT.

The gene calls are TRBV7-9 and TRBJ1-2, with D tentatively TRBD1 (6 bases). Germline CDR1 SEHNR, CDR2 FQNEAQ (reference sequence). CDR3 length equals 16 residues. V was clipped by 3 bases and J by 3 bases, with 17 bases between them. The CDR3 DNA follows: TGTGCCAGCAGCTTGCCAGGGGTGGGGAAGGACTATGGCTACACCTTC. This sequence encodes CASSLPGVGKDYGYTF. Using reference TRBV7-9 and TRBJ1-2 for the parts outside the CDR3, the full variable domain is DTGVSQNPRHKITKRGQNVTFRCDPISEHNRLYWYRQTLGQGPEFLTYFQNEAQLEKSRLLSDRFSAERPKGSFSTLEIQRTEQGDSAMYLCASSLPGVGKDYGYTFGSGTRLTVV.

In this sample, this clonotype turned up many times. The chain carries TRBV20-1 and TRBJ2-1, with D possibly matching TRBD2 (5 bases). The CDR3 sequence is 14 residues long. Trimming took off 6 bases at V and 3 bases at J, with 15 bases between the two ends. From germline, CDR1 is DFQATT and CDR2 SNEGSKA (reference sequence). CDR3 sequence (DNA): TGCAGTGCGCCCCATGGTGGAGGCTACAATGAGCAGTTCTTC. This gives the protein CSAPHGGGYNEQFF.

This clonotype showed up just a few times. This rearrangement joins TRBV6-1 to TRBJ2-4; D is uncertain. Trimming pared 2 bases from V and 0 bases from J, leaving 5 bases between. The CDR3 is 14 residues long. Germline V lookup: CDR1 MNHNS, CDR2 SASEGT. CDR3 coding DNA: TGTGCCAGCAGTGAATCAGGAGCCAAAAACATTCAGTACTTC. This encodes CASSESGAKNIQYF.

The sample holds many counts of this clonotype. The V gene is TRBV28, the J gene TRBJ1-3; D unclear. Germline CDR1 reads MDHEN; CDR2 reads SYDVKM. V lost 5 bases and J 0 bases, leaving 8 bases between the germline ends. The CDR3 spans 14 residues. The CDR3 region has the DNA TGTGCCAGCAGTCCGCCGGACTCTGGAAACACCATATATTTT. Protein: CASSPPDSGNTIYF.

The J gene is TRBJ1-6, the V gene TRBV5-1; 10 nucleotides align to TRBD1. With 5 bases clipped from V and 7 bases from J, the junction kept 3 bases outside the gene matches. The CDR3 is 14 amino acids. The germline CDR1 and CDR2 sequences are SGHRS and YFSETQ. The CDR3 nucleotides are TGCGCCAGCAGAGGACAGGGGGAAAATTCACCCCTCCACTTT. Its translation is CASRGQGENSPLHF.

This clonotype was recorded at least ten times. The rearrangement links TRBV30 to TRBJ1-1; the D gene is possibly TRBD1 (5 bases). Between the trimmed V and J ends, which lost 4 bases and 7 bases, there was a span of 13 bases. Per germline, CDR1 GTSNPN and CDR2 SVGIG (reference sequence). The CDR3 is 12 residues long. CDR3 region: CAWNRGGYEAFF. CDR3 nucleotides: TGTGCCTGGAATCGGGGCGGCTATGAAGCTTTCTTT.

This clonotype showed up many times. The chain links TRBV7-6 to TRBJ2-5; 10 positions match TRBD1. The V gene end was trimmed by 5 bases and the J gene end by 5 bases; junction bases not matched to a gene: 5. The CDR3 runs to 14 residues. From germline, CDR1 is SGHVS and CDR2 FNYEAQ. The CDR3 is CASSQTGGEETQYF. In DNA, the CDR3 is TGTGCCAGCAGCCAGACAGGGGGCGAGGAGACCCAGTACTTC.

The chain joins TRBV20-1 to TRBJ1-2; D call uncertain. The CDR3 contains 16 residues. Germline assignment: CDR1 DFQATT and CDR2 SNEGSKA (reference sequence). Between the trimmed V and J ends, which lost 3 bases and 0 bases, there was a span of 17 bases. The CDR3 reads CSARGSVDTANYGYTF. CDR3 bases: TGCAGTGCTAGGGGATCAGTCGACACTGCTAACTATGGCTACACCTTC.

In its sample, this clonotype was seen a few times. The chain employs TRBV7-2 and TRBJ2-7, with D perhaps given as TRBD1 or TRBD2 (5 bases each). The CDR3 covers 13 residues. V dropped 3 bases and J dropped 6 bases, with 12 bases sitting between them. Germline V gene lookup returns CDR1 SGHTA and CDR2 FQGNSA. DNA for the CDR3: TGTGCCAGCAGCTTCGGGACGGCGCGCGAGCAGTACTTC. Amino acids: CASSFGTAREQYF.

J is TRBJ2-6 and V is TRBV29-1; D is unresolved. The CDR3 runs to 15 residues. From germline, CDR1 is SQVTM and CDR2 ANQGSEA. V was cut by 1 base and J by 0 bases, with 7 bases left in between. CDR3 coding DNA: TGCAGCGTTGAAGTTTCCCGCTCTGGGGCCAACGTCCTGACTTTC. Translating gives CSVEVSRSGANVLTF. Drawing the rest from reference TRBV29-1 and TRBJ2-6, the complete variable domain is SAVISQKPSRDICQRGTSLTIQCQVDSQVTMMFWYRQQPGQSLTLIATANQGSEATYESGFVIDKFPISRPNLTFSTLTVSNMSPEDSSIYLCSVEVSRSGANVLTFGAGSRLTVL.

This clonotype was recorded many times. The chain couples TRBV6-1 to TRBJ1-1; D unresolved. The CDR3 is 12 residues long. The V end lost 5 bases, the J end lost 3 bases, and 7 bases lay between the germline ends. Germline V CDR1 and CDR2: MNHNS, SASEGT. CDR3 loop: CASSRDYTEAFF. CDR3 DNA: TGTGCCAGCAGTAGGGATTACACTGAAGCTTTCTTT.